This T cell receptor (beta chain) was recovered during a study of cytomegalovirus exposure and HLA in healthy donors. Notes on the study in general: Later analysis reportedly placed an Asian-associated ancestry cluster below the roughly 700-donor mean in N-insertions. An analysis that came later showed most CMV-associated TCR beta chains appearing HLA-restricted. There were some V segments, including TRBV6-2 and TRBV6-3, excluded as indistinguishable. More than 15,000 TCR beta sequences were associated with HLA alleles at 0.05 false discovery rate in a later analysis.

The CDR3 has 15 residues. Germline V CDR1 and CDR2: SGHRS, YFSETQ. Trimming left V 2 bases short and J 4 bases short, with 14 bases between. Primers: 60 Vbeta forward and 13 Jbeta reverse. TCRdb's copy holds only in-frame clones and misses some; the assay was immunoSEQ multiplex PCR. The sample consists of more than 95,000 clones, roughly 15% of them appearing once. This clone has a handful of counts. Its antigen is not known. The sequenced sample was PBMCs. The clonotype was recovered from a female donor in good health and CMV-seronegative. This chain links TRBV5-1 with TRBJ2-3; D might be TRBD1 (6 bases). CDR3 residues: CASSFEAQGPDTQYF. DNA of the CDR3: TGCGCCAGCAGCTTTGAGGCGCAGGGGCCAGATACGCAGTATTTT.